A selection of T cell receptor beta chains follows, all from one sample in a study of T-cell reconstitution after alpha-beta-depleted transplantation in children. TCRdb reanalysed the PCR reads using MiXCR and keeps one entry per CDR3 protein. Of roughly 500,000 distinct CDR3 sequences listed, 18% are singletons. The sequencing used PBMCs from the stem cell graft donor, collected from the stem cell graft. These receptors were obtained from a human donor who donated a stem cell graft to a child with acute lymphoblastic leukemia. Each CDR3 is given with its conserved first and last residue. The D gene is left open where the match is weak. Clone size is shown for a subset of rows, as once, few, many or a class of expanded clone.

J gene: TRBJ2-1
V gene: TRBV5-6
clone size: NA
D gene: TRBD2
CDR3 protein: CASSVILAGDSYNEQFF
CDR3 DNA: TGTGCCAGCAGCGTGATACTAGCGGGGGACTCCTACAATGAGCAGTTCTTC

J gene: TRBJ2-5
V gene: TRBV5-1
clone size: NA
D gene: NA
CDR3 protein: CASSLWAMKSSQETQYF
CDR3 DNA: TGCGCCAGCAGCTTGTGGGCAATGAAATCTTCCCAAGAGACCCAGTACTTC

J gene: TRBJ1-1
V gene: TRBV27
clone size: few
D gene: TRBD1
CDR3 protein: CASSWGDRGVAFF
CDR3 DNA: TGTGCCAGCAGCTGGGGGGACAGGGGAGTCGCTTTCTTT

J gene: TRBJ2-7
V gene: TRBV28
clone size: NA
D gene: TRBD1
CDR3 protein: CASGPATGSYEQYF
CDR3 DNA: TGTGCCAGTGGGCCCGCGACAGGGAGCTACGAGCAGTACTTC

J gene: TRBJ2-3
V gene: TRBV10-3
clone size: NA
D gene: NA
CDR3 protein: CAISRGGTATDTQYF
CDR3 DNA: TGTGCCATCAGTCGCGGCGGGACTGCCACAGATACGCAGTATTTT

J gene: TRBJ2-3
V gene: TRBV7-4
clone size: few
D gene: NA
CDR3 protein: CASSLRGAWTDTQYF
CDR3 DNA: TGTGCCAGCAGCTTACGCGGGGCGTGGACAGATACGCAGTATTTT

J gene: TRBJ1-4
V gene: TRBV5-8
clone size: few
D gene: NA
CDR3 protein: CASSFSGFKLFF
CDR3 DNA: TGTGCCAGCAGCTTTAGCGGATTCAAACTGTTTTTT

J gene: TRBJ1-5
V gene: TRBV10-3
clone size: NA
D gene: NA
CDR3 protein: CAISDSKYQPQHF
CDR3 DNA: TGTGCCATCAGTGACTCCAAATATCAGCCCCAGCATTTT

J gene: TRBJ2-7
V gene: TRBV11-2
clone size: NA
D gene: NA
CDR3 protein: CASSPISRAAASTYEQYF
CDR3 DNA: TGTGCCAGCAGCCCTATAAGCCGAGCGGCAGCCAGCACCTACGAGCAGTACTTC

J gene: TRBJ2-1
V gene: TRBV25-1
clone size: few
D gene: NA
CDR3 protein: CASNPGTYNEQFF
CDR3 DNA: TGTGCCAGCAACCCGGGGACCTACAATGAGCAGTTCTTC

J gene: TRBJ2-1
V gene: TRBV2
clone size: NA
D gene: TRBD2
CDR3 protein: CASCPPLLAGGSSYNEQFF
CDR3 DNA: TGTGCCAGCTGCCCCCCCTTACTAGCGGGAGGAAGCTCCTACAATGAGCAGTTCTTC

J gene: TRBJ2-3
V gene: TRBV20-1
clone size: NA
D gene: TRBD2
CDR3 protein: CSAVRGLASDTQYF
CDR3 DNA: TGCAGTGCTGTTAGGGGACTAGCGTCAGATACGCAGTATTTT

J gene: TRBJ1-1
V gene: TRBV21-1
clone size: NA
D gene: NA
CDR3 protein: CASSGGTGSRRNTEAFF
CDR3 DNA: TGTGCCAGCAGCGGTGGGACAGGGAGTCGAAGGAACACTGAAGCTTTCTTT

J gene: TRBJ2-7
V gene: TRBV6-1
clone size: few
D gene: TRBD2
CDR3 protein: CASSPLGLAGAYEQYF
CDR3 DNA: TGTGCCAGCAGCCCCCTGGGGCTAGCGGGAGCCTACGAGCAGTACTTC

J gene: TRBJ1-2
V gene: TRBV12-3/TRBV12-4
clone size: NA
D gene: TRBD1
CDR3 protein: CASSPPGQGAYLYGYTF
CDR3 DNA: TGTGCCAGCAGCCCCCCGGGACAGGGGGCCTATTTGTATGGCTACACCTTC

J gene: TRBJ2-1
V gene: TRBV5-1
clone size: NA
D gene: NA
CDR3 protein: CASSGSGTINEQFF
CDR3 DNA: TGCGCCAGCAGCGGGTCCGGGACGATCAATGAGCAGTTCTTC

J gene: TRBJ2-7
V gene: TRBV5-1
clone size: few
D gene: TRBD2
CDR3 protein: CASNEREMGEQYF
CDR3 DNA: TGCGCCAGCAATGAGCGGGAGATGGGCGAGCAGTACTTC

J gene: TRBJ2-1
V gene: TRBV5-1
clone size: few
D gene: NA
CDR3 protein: CASSLRFSTSGNEQFF
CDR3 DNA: TGCGCCAGCAGCTTGCGCTTTTCGACTAGTGGGAATGAGCAGTTCTTC

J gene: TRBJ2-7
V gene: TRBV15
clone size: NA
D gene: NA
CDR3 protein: CAGRGGFYQQYF
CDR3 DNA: TGTGCCGGCAGGGGGGGCTTCTACCAGCAGTACTTC

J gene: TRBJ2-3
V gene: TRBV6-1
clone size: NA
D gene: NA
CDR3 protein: CASSEYAVGSTDTQYF
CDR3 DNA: TGTGCCAGCAGTGAATATGCGGTTGGGAGCACAGATACGCAGTATTTT

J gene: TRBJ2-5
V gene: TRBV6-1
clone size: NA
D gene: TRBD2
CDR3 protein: CASSVGTSGMVETQYF
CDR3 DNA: TGTGCCAGCAGTGTAGGGACTAGCGGGATGGTTGAGACCCAGTACTTC

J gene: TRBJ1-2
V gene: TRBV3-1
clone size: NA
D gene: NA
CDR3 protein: CASSQVSNYGYTF
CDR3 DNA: TGTGCCAGCAGCCAAGTTTCTAACTATGGCTACACCTTC

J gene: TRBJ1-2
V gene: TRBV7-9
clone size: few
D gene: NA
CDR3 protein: CASKEDGYTF
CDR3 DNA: TGTGCCAGCAAAGAGGACGGCTACACCTTC

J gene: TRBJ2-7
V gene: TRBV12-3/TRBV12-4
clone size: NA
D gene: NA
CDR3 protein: CASSLDYRGEQYF
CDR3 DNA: TGTGCCAGCAGTTTGGACTACCGCGGAGAGCAGTACTTC

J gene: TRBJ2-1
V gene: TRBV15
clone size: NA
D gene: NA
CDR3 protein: CATSRGSSSYNEQFF
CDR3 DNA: TGTGCCACCAGCAGAGGGTCAAGCTCCTACAATGAGCAGTTCTTC

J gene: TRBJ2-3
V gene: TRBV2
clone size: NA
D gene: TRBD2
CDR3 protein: CASIRTSGRANTDTQYF
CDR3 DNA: TGTGCCAGCATTCGGACTAGCGGGAGAGCTAACACAGATACGCAGTATTTT

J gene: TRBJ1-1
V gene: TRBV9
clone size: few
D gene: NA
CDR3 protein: CASSSLLGRDTEAFF
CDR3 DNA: TGTGCCAGCAGCTCCCTGCTGGGACGAGACACTGAAGCTTTCTTT

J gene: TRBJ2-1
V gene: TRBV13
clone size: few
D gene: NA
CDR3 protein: CASSFLLYNEQFF
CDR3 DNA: TGTGCCAGCAGCTTTTTACTTTACAATGAGCAGTTCTTC

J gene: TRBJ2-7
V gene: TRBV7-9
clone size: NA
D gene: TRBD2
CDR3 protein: CASSQALAGYEQYF
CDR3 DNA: TGTGCCAGCAGCCAAGCGCTAGCGGGATACGAGCAGTACTTC

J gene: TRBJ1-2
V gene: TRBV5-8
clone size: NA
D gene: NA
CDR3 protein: CASSLGIVYGYTF
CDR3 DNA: TGTGCCAGCAGCTTGGGAATTGTCTATGGCTACACCTTC

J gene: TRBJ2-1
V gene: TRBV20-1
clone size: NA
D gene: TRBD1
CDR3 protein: CSARYGQGRLNGPYNEQFF
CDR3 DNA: TGCAGTGCTAGGTATGGACAGGGACGACTCAATGGGCCTTACAATGAGCAGTTCTTC

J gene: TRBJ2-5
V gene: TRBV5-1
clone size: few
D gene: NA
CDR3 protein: CASSLVPETQYF
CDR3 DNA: TGCGCCAGCAGCTTGGTTCCAGAGACCCAGTACTTC

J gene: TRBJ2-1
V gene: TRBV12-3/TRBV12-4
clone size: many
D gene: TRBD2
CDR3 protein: CASSPQVLAGGSHEQFF
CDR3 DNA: TGTGCCAGCAGTCCCCAGGTCTTGGCGGGAGGGTCCCATGAGCAGTTCTTC

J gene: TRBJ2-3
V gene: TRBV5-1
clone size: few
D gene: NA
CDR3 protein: CASSLGAGADTDTQYF
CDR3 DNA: TGCGCCAGCAGCTTGGGGGCAGGAGCGGACACAGATACGCAGTATTTT

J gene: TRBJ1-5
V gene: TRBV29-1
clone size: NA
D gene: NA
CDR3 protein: CSVADTYSNQPQHF
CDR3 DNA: TGCAGCGTCGCCGACACTTATAGCAATCAGCCCCAGCATTTT

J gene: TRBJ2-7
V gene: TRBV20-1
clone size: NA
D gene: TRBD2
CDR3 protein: CSASLAGIREQYF
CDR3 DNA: TGCAGTGCTAGCCTAGCGGGAATTCGCGAGCAGTACTTC